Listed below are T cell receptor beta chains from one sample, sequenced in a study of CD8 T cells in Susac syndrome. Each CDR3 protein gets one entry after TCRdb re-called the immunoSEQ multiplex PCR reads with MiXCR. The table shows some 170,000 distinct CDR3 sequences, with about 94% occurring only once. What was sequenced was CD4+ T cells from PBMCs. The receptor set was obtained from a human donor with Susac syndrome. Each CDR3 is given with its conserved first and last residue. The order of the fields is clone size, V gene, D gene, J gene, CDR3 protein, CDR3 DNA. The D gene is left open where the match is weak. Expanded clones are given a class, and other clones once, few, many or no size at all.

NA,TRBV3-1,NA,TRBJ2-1,CASRPRVGDYNEQFF,TGTGCCAGCAGGCCAAGGGTCGGGGATTACAATGAGCAGTTCTTC
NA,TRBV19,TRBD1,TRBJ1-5,CASSLRTGLQPQHF,TGTGCCAGTAGTCTGCGGACAGGGTTACAGCCCCAGCATTTT
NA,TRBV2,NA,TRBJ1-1,CASSEALQKAFF,TGTGCCAGCAGTGAAGCCCTTCAGAAGGCTTTCTTT
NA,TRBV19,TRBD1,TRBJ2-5,CASSMGTGIQETQYF,TGTGCCAGTAGTATGGGGACAGGGATACAAGAGACCCAGTACTTC
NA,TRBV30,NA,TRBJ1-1,CAWSRGNPEAFF,TGTGCCTGGAGTAGGGGTAACCCTGAAGCTTTCTTT
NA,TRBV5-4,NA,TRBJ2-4,CASSLYGVKAIQYF,TGTGCCAGCAGCTTGTACGGGGTAAAGGCCATTCAGTACTTC
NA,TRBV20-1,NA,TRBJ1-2,CSGGRLGYTF,TGCAGTGGCGGTAGACTTGGCTACACCTTC
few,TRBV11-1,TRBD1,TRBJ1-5,CASSVQGVQPQHF,TGTGCCAGCAGCGTGCAGGGGGTACAGCCCCAGCATTTT
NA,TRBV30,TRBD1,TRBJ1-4,CAWSWDRGKEKLFF,TGTGCCTGGTCTTGGGACAGGGGGAAAGAAAAACTGTTTTTT
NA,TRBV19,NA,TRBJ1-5,CASSVLFGQSNQPQHF,TGTGCCAGTAGTGTCCTTTTCGGACAGAGCAATCAGCCCCAGCATTTT
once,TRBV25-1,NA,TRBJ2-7,CASSALGGTEQYF,TGTGCCAGCAGTGCATTAGGAGGGACCGAGCAGTACTTC
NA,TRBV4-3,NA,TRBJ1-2,CASSQDLGGETVYGYTF,TGCGCCAGCAGCCAAGATCTCGGTGGAGAAACCGTTTATGGCTACACCTTC
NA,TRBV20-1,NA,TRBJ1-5,CSARAPGQPQHF,TGCAGTGCTAGAGCCCCGGGGCAGCCCCAGCATTTT
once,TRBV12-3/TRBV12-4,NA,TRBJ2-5,CASNLGGGETQYF,TGTGCCAGCAACTTGGGGGGCGGGGAGACCCAGTACTTC
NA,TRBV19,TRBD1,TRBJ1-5,CASNLGGQTYNQPQHF,TGTGCCAGTAATCTCGGGGGACAGACATACAATCAGCCCCAGCATTTT
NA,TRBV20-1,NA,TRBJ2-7,CSASPWDRNTYEQYF,TGCAGTGCTAGTCCCTGGGACCGTAACACCTACGAGCAGTACTTC
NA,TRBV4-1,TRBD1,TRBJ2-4,CASSLQQGALNIQYF,TGCGCCAGCAGCCTACAACAGGGGGCATTGAACATTCAGTACTTC
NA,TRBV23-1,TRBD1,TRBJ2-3,CASRDRSTDTQYF,TGCGCCAGCCGGGACAGGTCCACAGATACGCAGTATTTT
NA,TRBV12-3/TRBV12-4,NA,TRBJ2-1,CASSTGGLKEQFF,TGTGCCAGCAGCACCGGGGGGCTCAAAGAGCAGTTCTTC
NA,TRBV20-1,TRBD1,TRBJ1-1,CSARAARGRQGAEAFF,TGCAGTGCTAGAGCCGCCCGAGGACGACAGGGGGCCGAAGCTTTCTTT
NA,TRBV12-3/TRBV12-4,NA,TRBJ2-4,CASSLTTAQTFQYF,TGTGCCAGCAGTCTAACGACAGCCCAGACATTTCAGTACTTC
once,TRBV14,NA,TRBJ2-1,CASSQPLLGESEQFF,TGTGCCAGCAGCCAACCCCTCCTGGGGGAATCTGAGCAGTTCTTC
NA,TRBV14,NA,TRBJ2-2,CASSQEIDLTGELFF,TGTGCCAGCAGCCAAGAAATCGACCTAACCGGGGAGCTGTTTTTT
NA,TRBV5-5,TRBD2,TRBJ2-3,CASSSQRGLAGRGDTQYF,TGTGCCAGCAGCTCACAACGCGGACTAGCGGGAAGGGGCGATACGCAGTATTTT
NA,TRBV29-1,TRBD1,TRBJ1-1,CSVQGAPGTEAFF,TGCAGCGTACAGGGGGCGCCCGGCACTGAAGCTTTCTTT
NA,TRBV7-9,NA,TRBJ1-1,CASSHGDKRGTEAFF,TGTGCCAGCAGCCATGGGGACAAAAGGGGGACTGAAGCTTTCTTT
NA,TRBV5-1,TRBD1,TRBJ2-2,CASSFTGGHGELFF,TGCGCCAGCAGTTTCACAGGGGGTCACGGGGAGCTGTTTTTT
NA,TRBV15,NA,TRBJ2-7,CATSRNRVYEQYF,TGTGCCACCAGCAGGAACAGGGTCTACGAGCAGTACTTC
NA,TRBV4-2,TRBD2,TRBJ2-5,CASSFGSGGPGETQYF,TGTGCCAGCAGCTTCGGGAGCGGGGGGCCAGGAGAGACCCAGTACTTC